These T cell receptor beta chains were read from a single sample in a study of blood T cell repertoires in COVID-19. The table came from immunoSEQ multiplex PCR; TCRdb's copy has only in-frame clones and leaves some out. The data contain roughly 29,000 clones, roughly four fifths of them singletons. The source material was peripheral blood. The receptors derive from a man aged 65-85 years with active COVID-19. CDR3s include the opening cysteine and the closing phenylalanine or tryptophan. Size tells how often a clone was seen (once, few, many) or the class of an expanded clone, and some rows leave it out.

J gene,clone size,V gene,CDR3 protein
TRBJ2-1,-,TRBV18,CASSPQGESYNEQFF
TRBJ1-1,once,TRBV28,CASSLTRGLPEAFF
TRBJ2-7,-,TRBV5-1,CASSLAGGGTYEQYF
TRBJ2-7,-,TRBV5-1,CASSLELAGPSEQYF
TRBJ1-1,-,TRBV5-6,CASSLSSNTEAFF
TRBJ2-3,-,TRBV3-1/TRBV3-2,CASSQDQRGDTQYF
TRBJ2-7,-,TRBV5-1,CASSGAGRGSYEQYF
TRBJ1-5,-,TRBV30,CAWSEGANQPQHF
TRBJ1-1,few,TRBV13,CASSLGPRAHTEAFF
TRBJ2-3,-,TRBV3-1/TRBV3-2,CASSQGDTSTDTQYF
TRBJ1-6,-,TRBV2,CASTGFSPLHF
TRBJ2-3,-,TRBV19,CASSSIFGDTQYF
TRBJ2-3,-,TRBV28,CASSLIGSGRADTQYF
TRBJ1-1,-,TRBV2,CASSPGLGVSRSAEAFF
TRBJ1-1,-,TRBV19,CASSTREGTSMNTEAFF
TRBJ2-7,-,TRBV13,CASSLGQGGQYF
TRBJ2-3,once,TRBV7-8,CASSVRGGAPTDTQYF
TRBJ1-4,-,TRBV3-1/TRBV3-2,CASSQTGKLFF
TRBJ2-1,once,TRBV18,CASSEAGGPYNEQFF
TRBJ1-5,-,TRBV6-5,CASSRQKGSNQPQHF
TRBJ2-7,-,TRBV2,CASSEQGVGYEQYF
TRBJ2-7,-,TRBV7-8,CASSSLSGGPKTYEQYF
TRBJ1-5,few,TRBV11-2,CASSRGGAGSNQPQHF